This T cell receptor (beta chain) is from a study of T cell repertoires in cytomegalovirus infection. Findings and caveats of the study: Summed frequency of public TCR beta families distinguished CMV carriers with the relevant HLA.

The sample holds many counts of this clonotype. Its antigen is currently unknown. The junction differs from germline at one of its ends, possibly a read error. TCRdb re-analysed the reads in MiXCR, keeping a single row per CDR3 protein. The table records some 300,000 distinct CDR3 sequences, roughly 15% of them present only once. The germline V gene has CDR1 SEHNR and CDR2 FQNEAQ (reference sequence). There are 11 residues in the CDR3. This receptor was identified in a human donor in good health (CMV status not recorded). Some clones in this sample may be carry-over from other donors' samples. The sequenced material came from PBMCs. This chain connects TRBV7-9 to TRBJ2-3, with D hard to call. CDR3: CASSLEYSSYF. CDR3 nucleotide sequence: TGTGCCAGCAGCTTGGAATACAGCTCGTACTTT.